The rows below give T cell receptor beta chains drawn from one sample of a study of cytotoxic CD8 clonotypes in ibrutinib-treated CLL. Repertoires were generated with immunoSEQ multiplex PCR, while TCRdb's copy carries only in-frame clones and drops some. The data contain about 250,000 clones, 70% of them singletons. The sample here was PBMCs, taken after 24 months of ibrutinib treatment. Every receptor here comes from a human donor with chronic lymphocytic leukemia. The CDR3 runs from the conserved cysteine through the conserved F or W. A D gene is named only where the DNA matches it firmly. A row's size may be missing; if present it is once, few, many or a size class.

v_call	clone_size	j_call	d_call	cdr3_length	cdr3_nt	cdr3_aa
TRBV5-1	-	TRBJ2-5	TRBD2	16	TGCGCCAGCAGCTTGGAAGTAGCGGGTAACCAAGAGACCCAGTACTTC	CASSLEVAGNQETQYF
TRBV6-1	once	TRBJ2-2	-	12	TGTGCCAGTGGTACAGGCTACGGGGAGCTGTTTTTT	CASGTGYGELFF
TRBV30	-	TRBJ2-5	TRBD2	15	TGTGCCTGGGTAGGACTAGCGGGAGTCGGTGGGACCCAGTACTTC	CAWVGLAGVGGTQYF
TRBV7-9	few	TRBJ1-1	-	14	TGTGCCAGCAGGATCCGGGGGGCGAACACTGAAGCTTTCTTT	CASRIRGANTEAFF
TRBV2	few	TRBJ1-5	TRBD1	15	TGTGCCAGCAGTGAACAGGGGGCGGGCAATCAGCCCCAGCATTTT	CASSEQGAGNQPQHF
TRBV7-9	-	TRBJ1-2	-	14	TGTGCCAGCAGCTACCAGGGGTCTAACTATGGCTACACCTTC	CASSYQGSNYGYTF
TRBV9	once	TRBJ1-4	TRBD1	16	TGTGCCAGCAGCGTAGGACTGGGACAGGGTAATGAAAAACTGTTTTTT	CASSVGLGQGNEKLFF
TRBV6-6	-	TRBJ2-7	-	14	TGTGCCAGCAGTTACGTCGGAGGGGACTACGAGCAGTACTTC	CASSYVGGDYEQYF
TRBV6-5	-	TRBJ2-3	-	13	TGTGCCAGCACTCCCTCCTGGGGAGATACGCAGTATTTT	CASTPSWGDTQYF
TRBV2	-	TRBJ2-5	TRBD2	16	TGTGCCAGCAGTACCAAAAGGACTAGCGGGAGGGAGACCCAGTACTTC	CASSTKRTSGRETQYF
TRBV14	-	TRBJ2-2	-	13	TGTGCCAGCAGCCAAGGGGGAGCCGGGGAGCTGTTTTTT	CASSQGGAGELFF
TRBV11-3	few	TRBJ2-6	-	13	TGTGCCAGCAGCTTAAGTGGGGCCAACGTCCTGACTTTC	CASSLSGANVLTF
TRBV6-6	few	TRBJ2-7	-	14	TGTGCCAGCCCTAAGGCACAGACTGAAGGAGAGCAGTACTTC	CASPKAQTEGEQYF
TRBV29-1	few	TRBJ2-4	TRBD1	14	TGCAGCGTTGGGACAGGGGGAACCAAAAACATTCAGTACTTC	CSVGTGGTKNIQYF
TRBV12-5	-	TRBJ2-5	-	14	TGTGCTAGTGGTTTGGGACAGGCGGGGGAGACCCAGTACTTC	CASGLGQAGETQYF
TRBV5-8	-	TRBJ2-7	TRBD2	16	TGTGCCAGCAGCTTGCGCATGGCGGGAGTATATGACGAGCAGTACTTC	CASSLRMAGVYDEQYF
TRBV30	few	TRBJ1-2	-	11	TGTGCCTGTTCTGAGGGGTATGGCTACACCTTC	CACSEGYGYTF
TRBV9	-	TRBJ2-7	TRBD2	15	TGTGCCAGCAGCGGAGGACTAGCGGGAGCTTACGAGCAGTACTTC	CASSGGLAGAYEQYF
TRBV19	few	TRBJ2-7	-	14	TGTGCCAGTAGTATCGGGCAGGGGAGCTACGAGCAGTACTTC	CASSIGQGSYEQYF
TRBV2	-	TRBJ1-5	-	14	TGTGCCAGCACCGCAACCCTGGGGAATCAGCCCCAGCATTTT	CASTATLGNQPQHF
TRBV7-9	-	TRBJ1-2	-	13	TGTGCCAGCAGCTTAGCGGGGGGCAATGGCTACACCTTC	CASSLAGGNGYTF
TRBV19	-	TRBJ2-7	-	11	TGTGCCAGTACCGGAAACTACGAGCAGTACTTC	CASTGNYEQYF
TRBV7-3	-	TRBJ2-3	-	17	TGTGCCAGCAGCTCAGCAGGCAGGGATCCTAGCACAGATACGCAGTATTTT	CASSSAGRDPSTDTQYF
TRBV9	-	TRBJ2-1	TRBD1	15	TGTGCCAGCAGCGTAGCCGGGACAGGGGGAAGTGAGCAGTTCTTC	CASSVAGTGGSEQFF
TRBV11-3	-	TRBJ2-5	TRBD2	17	TGTGCCAGCAGCTTAGGAAAACCAGCGGGAGGAAAGGAGACCCAGTACTTC	CASSLGKPAGGKETQYF
TRBV16	-	TRBJ2-7	-	12	TGTGCCAGCAGCCAAATGGGGAACGAGCAGTACTTC	CASSQMGNEQYF
TRBV25-1	-	TRBJ2-2	TRBD1	15	TGTGCCAGCAGTGAAACGACAGGGGTGGGCGGGGAGCTGTTTTTT	CASSETTGVGGELFF
TRBV19	-	TRBJ2-7	-	13	TGTGCCAGTAGTATTACAGCGGGTGGCGAGCAGTACTTC	CASSITAGGEQYF
TRBV5-1	once	TRBJ1-2	-	16	TGCGCCAGCAGCTCCCAAACCTCAGGGCTCCTCTATGGCTACACCTTC	CASSSQTSGLLYGYTF
TRBV9	-	TRBJ2-2	TRBD2	15	TGTGCCAGCAGCGTAGCAATAGCGGGAGGGAGAGAGCTGTTTTTT	CASSVAIAGGRELFF
TRBV2	-	TRBJ2-7	-	12	TGTGCCAGCAGTGAGGGGAGTTACGAGCAGTACTTC	CASSEGSYEQYF
TRBV6-1	-	TRBJ1-1	-	12	TGTGCCAGCCGATACGGGAACACTGAAGCTTTCTTT	CASRYGNTEAFF
TRBV6-1	few	TRBJ1-5	-	15	TGTGCCAGCAGTATAGTTTGGGGCAGCAATCAGCCCCAGCATTTT	CASSIVWGSNQPQHF
TRBV27	few	TRBJ2-7	-	14	TGTGCCAGCAGTTTCACTTCCCTAGTTAACGAGCAGTACTTC	CASSFTSLVNEQYF
TRBV7-9	-	TRBJ2-5	-	14	TGTGCCAGCAGCTCGACCCAGGGACCAGAGACCCAGTACTTC	CASSSTQGPETQYF
TRBV29-1	-	TRBJ2-5	-	14	TGCAGCGTTGAACTCCCTACCTTCCAAGAGACCCAGTACTTC	CSVELPTFQETQYF
TRBV7-3	-	TRBJ2-2	-	13	TGTGCCAGCAGCTTCCTAGGAACCGGGGAGCTGTTTTTT	CASSFLGTGELFF
TRBV6-5	-	TRBJ2-5	-	15	TGTGCCAGCAGTCCCGGGACTGGCCTTCAAGAGACCCAGTACTTC	CASSPGTGLQETQYF
TRBV4-1	-	TRBJ2-2	-	14	TGCGCCAGCAGCCAAGAACTGCCCACCGGGGAGCTGTTTTTT	CASSQELPTGELFF
TRBV6-5	few	TRBJ1-1	-	13	TGTGCCAGCACCCCCCGGAGGGACACTGAAGCTTTCTTT	CASTPRRDTEAFF
TRBV7-3	-	TRBJ2-3	-	15	TGTGCCAGCAGCTTGGACTTAACTAGCACAGATACGCAGTATTTT	CASSLDLTSTDTQYF
TRBV28	-	TRBJ2-7	TRBD2	15	TGTGCCAGCAGTTTAAGGACTAGCCTCGCCAGCGAGCAGTACTTC	CASSLRTSLASEQYF
TRBV11-2	-	TRBJ1-2	-	11	TGTGCCAGCAGCTCGCTGTCCGGCTACACCTTC	CASSSLSGYTF
TRBV7-3	-	TRBJ2-7	TRBD1	15	TGTGCCAGCAGCTCGAGACCGGGACAGGGGGCCGAGCAGTACTTC	CASSSRPGQGAEQYF
TRBV5-6	-	TRBJ2-7	-	15	TGTGCCAGCAGCATCTCTACCCTCCGGGAGAACGAGCAGTACTTC	CASSISTLRENEQYF